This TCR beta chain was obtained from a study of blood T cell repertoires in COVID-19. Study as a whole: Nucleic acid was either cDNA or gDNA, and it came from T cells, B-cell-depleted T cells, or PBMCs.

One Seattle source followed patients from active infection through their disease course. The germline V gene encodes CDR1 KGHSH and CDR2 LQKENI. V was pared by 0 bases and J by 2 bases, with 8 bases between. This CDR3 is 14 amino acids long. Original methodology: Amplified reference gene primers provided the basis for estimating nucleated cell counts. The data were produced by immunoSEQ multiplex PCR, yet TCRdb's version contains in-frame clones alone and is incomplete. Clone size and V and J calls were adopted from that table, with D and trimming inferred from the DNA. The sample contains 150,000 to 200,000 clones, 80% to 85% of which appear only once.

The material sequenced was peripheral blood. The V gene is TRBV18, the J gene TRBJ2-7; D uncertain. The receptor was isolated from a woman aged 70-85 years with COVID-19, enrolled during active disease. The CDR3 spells CASSPPGRTYEQYF. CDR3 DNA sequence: TGTGCCAGCTCACCACCGGGCAGAACCTACGAGCAGTACTTC.